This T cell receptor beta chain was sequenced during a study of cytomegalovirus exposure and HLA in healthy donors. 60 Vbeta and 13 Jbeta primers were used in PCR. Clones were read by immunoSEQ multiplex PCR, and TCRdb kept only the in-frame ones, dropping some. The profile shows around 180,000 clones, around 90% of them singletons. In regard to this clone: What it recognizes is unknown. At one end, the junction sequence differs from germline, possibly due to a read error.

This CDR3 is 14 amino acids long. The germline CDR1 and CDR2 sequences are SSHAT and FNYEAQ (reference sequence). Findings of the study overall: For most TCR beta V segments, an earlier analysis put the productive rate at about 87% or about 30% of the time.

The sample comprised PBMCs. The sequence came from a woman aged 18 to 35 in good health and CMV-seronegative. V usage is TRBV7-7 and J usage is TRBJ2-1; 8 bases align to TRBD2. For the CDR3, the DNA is TGTGCTAGCAGCTTACCCAGCGGGGGCAATGAGCAGTTCTTC. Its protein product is CASSLPSGGNEQFF. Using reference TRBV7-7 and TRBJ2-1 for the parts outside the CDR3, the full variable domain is GAGVSQSPRYKVTKRGQDVTLRCDPISSHATLYWYQQALGQGPEFLTYFNYEAQPDKSGLPSDRFSAERPEGSISTLTIQRTEQRDSAMYRCASSLPSGGNEQFFGPGTRLTVL.